This T cell receptor beta chain was profiled in a study of identical twins. Regarding the study as a whole: Sequences that were out-of-frame, alpha and twin-shared displayed an excess of low generation probability. Fewer insertions were carried by abundant cord blood beta clonotypes, but none was seen in memory repertoires.

All donors were healthy Caucasians. This clonotype was seen only a few times. Its cognate antigen is unknown. CDR3 length: 14 amino acids. The V end lost 2 bases, the J end lost 2 bases, and 9 bases lay between the germline ends. The V gene's germline CDR1 is KGHDR and CDR2 SFDVKD. Using its own MiXCR run on the 5' RACE reads, TCRdb lists one record per CDR3 protein. The table records roughly 490,000 distinct CDR3 sequences, 14% of them present only once. The same sample was also used in a study of yellow fever vaccine responses in identical twins.

This clonotype originated in a woman aged 18-35 years in good health. Material: CD4+ T cells sorted from blood. The chain joins TRBV24-1 to TRBJ2-7; D call uncertain. The CDR3 nucleotides are TGTGCCACCAGTGATTCCGGCCGGGCCTACGAGCAGTACTTC. Translation: CATSDSGRAYEQYF.